These 2 T cell receptor beta chains originate from one sample sequenced in a study of graft-versus-host responses after intestinal transplantation. Measured with immunoSEQ multiplex PCR; TCRdb has only the in-frame clones, and not every one. The sample holds around 13,000 clones, 74% seen once. Processing was applied to graft tissue in order to liberate intraepithelial and lamina propria lymphocytes. The material was ileum tissue, obtained 16 days after intestinal transplant. Receptors originate from a human patient who received an intestinal transplant, so some T cells may come from the graft donor.

This chain uses TRBV5-1 with TRBJ2-2; TRBD1 is a possible D gene (5 bases). Per germline, CDR1 SGHRS and CDR2 YFSETQ. The CDR3 length is 17 residues. V gave up 1 base and J gave up 0 bases, with 13 bases separating them. This CDR3 is CASSLFWTTPNTGELFF. CDR3 coding DNA: TGCGCCAGCAGCTTGTTCTGGACAACCCCGAACACCGGGGAGCTGTTTTTT. Based on the CDR3 plus reference TRBV5-1 and TRBJ2-2, the full variable domain is KAGVTQTPRYLIKTRGQQVTLSCSPISGHRSVSWYQQTPGQGLQFLFEYFSETQRNKGNFPGRFSGRQFSNSRSEMNVSTLELGDSALYLCASSLFWTTPNTGELFFGEGSRLTVL.

CDR3 residues: CSATLGTGNTEAFF. CDR3 nucleotide sequence: TGCAGCGCGACCTTAGGAACGGGAAACACTGAAGCTTTCTTT. The gene calls are TRBV29-1 and TRBJ1-1, with no clear D. Germline V gives CDR1 SQVTM, CDR2 ANQGSEA. Trimming stripped 7 bases from V and 2 bases from J, with 17 bases between. The CDR3 runs 14 residues.